Listed below are T cell receptor beta chains from one sample, sequenced in a study of regulatory T cells in long-lasting Graves disease. MiXCR was run by TCRdb on the multiplex PCR reads, yielding one entry per CDR3 protein. The table lists 600,000 to 850,000 distinct CDR3 sequences, 30% of them singletons. The sample here was peripheral blood mononuclear cells (PBMCs), taken when the disease was refractory, from a patient treated with antithyroid drugs. The receptors were sampled from a female donor with Graves disease. Both conserved end residues are trimmed from each CDR3.

CDR3 length	V gene	CDR3 protein
12	TRBV6-1	ASRGTGGWSEAF
16	TRBV20-1	SASFGPAGQGGNQPQH
14	TRBV20-1	SARDQFMLGNQPQH
14	TRBV2	ASSDRRRSGANVLT
13	TRBV19	ASSRGIASGNTIY
12	TRBV29-1	SVDRDGSLGEQY
12	TRBV13	ASSRGLAGGEQY
12	TRBV6-5	ASSYSSGDYGYT
11	TRBV2	ASSARGHQPQH
11	TRBV20-1	SASAGINYGYT
14	TRBV7-9	ASSYQKTGQHYGYT
13	TRBV20-1	SARPKILQVETQY
13	TRBV11-2	ASSLVPAGGYEQY
13	TRBV19	ASHPKGQGKTEAF
12	TRBV30	AWSGGLGLGEQY
10	TRBV6-2/TRBV6-3	ASSANRAEAF
11	TRBV7-3	ASSSHMNTEAF
11	TRBV12-5	ASGLDTSYEQY
15	TRBV3-1	ASSQGGTGMANYGYT
8	TRBV29-1	SVEGVSYT
10	TRBV20-1	SAPGTPQPQH
13	TRBV11-2	ASSPDSHPSYEQY
11	TRBV28	ASNRGDGNTIY
13	TRBV7-3	ASSLRGDRAYGYT
13	TRBV6-1	ASSRGLPSSYEQY
14	TRBV6-1	ASSETRDAGSYEQY
13	TRBV9	ASTLVSRFNTEAF
13	TRBV3-1	ASSLFRDPQETQY
12	TRBV3-1	ASSPSTGVWALH
14	TRBV10-3	AISDPGSVLTGELF
11	TRBV18	ASLRDRVDGYT
10	TRBV20-1	SATRGNTEAF
11	TRBV29-1	SVVDRVGQPQH
11	TRBV27	ASSFDSRAIQY
12	TRBV15	ATSRDGDLEGYT
12	TRBV3-1	ASSQGYITGELF
12	TRBV30	AWRAALENQPQH
12	TRBV20-1	SARTPGLTYEQY
12	TRBV2	ASVDGRSREKLF
11	TRBV27	ASSFSRGYEQY
12	TRBV7-9	ASSSLSGTGELF
12	TRBV3-1	ASSHTVGADTQY
11	TRBV12-3/TRBV12-4	ASSLGPNCGYT
14	TRBV20-1	SARTLAGGPSYEQY
17	TRBV20-1	SATHLQNSGGLSTYEQY